This T cell receptor (beta chain) was recorded in a study of blood T cells in healthy people across ages. About the research overall: When template switching was applied, about one barcoded beta molecule was captured per two T cells. Study-wide results and caveats: Both naive CD4+ cell counts and diversity were greater in long-lived donors than in aged donors.

Many counts were recorded for this clonotype. The antigen is unknown. The study recruited healthy Caucasian donors from Russia who were aged about 6 to 95. Each sample yielded at least 6 micrograms of PBMC total RNA. PCR was performed a second time for roughly 7 to 12 cycles using a sample-barcoded 5' primer and a J-beta primer mix. TCRdb recomputed calls from the 5' RACE reads with MiXCR, one row per CDR3 protein. The data contain around 900,000 distinct CDR3 sequences, more than 25% of them singletons. The specimen was blood. The receptor was derived from a woman of 80 years or more in good health.

The CDR3 loop reads CASSPSQRGSSYNEQFF. For the CDR3, the DNA is TGTGCCAGCTCACCATCGCAGCGGGGGAGCTCCTACAATGAGCAGTTCTTC. This chain links TRBV18 with TRBJ2-1; 8 positions agree with TRBD2. CDR3 length: 17 residues. The V segment lost 2 bases and the J segment 0 bases; nucleotides outside the gene matches: 6. CDR1 is KGHSH and CDR2 is LQKENI in the germline V gene. Full variable domain (remainder filled in from reference TRBV18 and TRBJ2-1): NAGVMQNPRHLVRRRGQEARLRCSPMKGHSHVYWYRQLPEEGLKFMVYLQKENIIDESGMPKERFSAEFPKEGPSILRIQQVVRGDSAAYFCASSPSQRGSSYNEQFFGPGTRLTVL.